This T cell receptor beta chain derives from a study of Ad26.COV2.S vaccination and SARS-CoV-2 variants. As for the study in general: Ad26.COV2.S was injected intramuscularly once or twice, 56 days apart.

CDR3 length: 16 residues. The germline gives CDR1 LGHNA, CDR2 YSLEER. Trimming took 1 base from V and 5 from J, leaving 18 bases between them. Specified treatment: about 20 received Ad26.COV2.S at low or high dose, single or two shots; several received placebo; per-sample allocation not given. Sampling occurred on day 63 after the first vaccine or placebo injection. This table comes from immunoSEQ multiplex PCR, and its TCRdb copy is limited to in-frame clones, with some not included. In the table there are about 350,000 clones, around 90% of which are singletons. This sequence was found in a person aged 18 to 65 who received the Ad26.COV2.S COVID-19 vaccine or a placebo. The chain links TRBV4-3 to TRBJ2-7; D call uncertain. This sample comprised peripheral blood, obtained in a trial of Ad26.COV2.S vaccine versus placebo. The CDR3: CASSQVLRSQPDEQYF. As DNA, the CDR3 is TGCGCCAGCAGCCAAGTTCTCCGGAGCCAGCCGGACGAGCAGTACTTC.